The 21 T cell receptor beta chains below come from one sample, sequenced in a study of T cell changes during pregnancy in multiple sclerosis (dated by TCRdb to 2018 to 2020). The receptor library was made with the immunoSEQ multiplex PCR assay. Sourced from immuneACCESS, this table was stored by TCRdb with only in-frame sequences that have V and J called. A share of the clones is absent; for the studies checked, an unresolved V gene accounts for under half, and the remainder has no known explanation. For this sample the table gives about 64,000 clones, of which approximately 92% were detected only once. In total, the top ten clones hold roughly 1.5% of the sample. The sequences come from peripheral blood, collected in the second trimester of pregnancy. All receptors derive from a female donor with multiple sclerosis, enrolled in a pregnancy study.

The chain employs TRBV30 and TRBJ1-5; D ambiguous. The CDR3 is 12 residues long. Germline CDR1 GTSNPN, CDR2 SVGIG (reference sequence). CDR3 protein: CAVWRGNQPQHF. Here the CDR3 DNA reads TGTGCTGTATGGCGAGGGAATCAGCCCCAGCATTTT.

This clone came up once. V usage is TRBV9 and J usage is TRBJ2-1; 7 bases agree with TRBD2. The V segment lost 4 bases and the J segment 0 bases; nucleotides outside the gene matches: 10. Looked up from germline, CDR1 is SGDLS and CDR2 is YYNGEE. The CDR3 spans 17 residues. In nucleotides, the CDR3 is TGTGCCAGCAGCCTACAGACTAGCTGGAGCTCCTACAATGAGCAGTTCTTC. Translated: CASSLQTSWSSYNEQFF.

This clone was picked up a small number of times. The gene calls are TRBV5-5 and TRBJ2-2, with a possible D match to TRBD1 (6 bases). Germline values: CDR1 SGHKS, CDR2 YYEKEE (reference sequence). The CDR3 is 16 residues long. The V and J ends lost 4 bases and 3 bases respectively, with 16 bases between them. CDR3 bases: TGTGCCAGCAGCGTGTTCCCAGGGGTTGACACCGGGGAGCTGTTTTTT. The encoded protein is CASSVFPGVDTGELFF.

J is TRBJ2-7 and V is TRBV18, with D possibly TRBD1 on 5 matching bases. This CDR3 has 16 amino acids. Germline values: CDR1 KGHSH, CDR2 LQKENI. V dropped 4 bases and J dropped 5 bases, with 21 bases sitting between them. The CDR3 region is CASSQSWQGSSDEQYF. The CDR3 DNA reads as TGTGCCAGCTCACAATCTTGGCAGGGCTCTTCCGACGAGCAGTACTTC.

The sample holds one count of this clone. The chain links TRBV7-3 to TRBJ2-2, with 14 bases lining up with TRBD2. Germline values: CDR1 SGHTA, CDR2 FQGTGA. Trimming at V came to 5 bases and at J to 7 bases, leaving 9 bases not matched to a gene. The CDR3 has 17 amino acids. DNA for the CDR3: TGTGCCAGCAGCCCCGGGACTAGCGGGAGCTATAGCGGGGAGCTGTTTTTT. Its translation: CASSPGTSGSYSGELFF. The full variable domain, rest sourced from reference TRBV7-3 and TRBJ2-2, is GAGVSQTPSNKVTEKGKYVELRCDPISGHTALYWYRQSLGQGPEFLIYFQGTGAADDSGLPNDRFFAVRPEGSVSTLKIQRTERGDSAVYLCASSPGTSGSYSGELFFGEGSRLTVL.

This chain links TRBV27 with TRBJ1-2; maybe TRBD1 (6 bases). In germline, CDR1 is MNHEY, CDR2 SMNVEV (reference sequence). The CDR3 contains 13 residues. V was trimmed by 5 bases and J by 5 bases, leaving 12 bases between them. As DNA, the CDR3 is TGTGCCAGCAGTAAAACAGGGACATATGGCTACACCTTC. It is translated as CASSKTGTYGYTF.

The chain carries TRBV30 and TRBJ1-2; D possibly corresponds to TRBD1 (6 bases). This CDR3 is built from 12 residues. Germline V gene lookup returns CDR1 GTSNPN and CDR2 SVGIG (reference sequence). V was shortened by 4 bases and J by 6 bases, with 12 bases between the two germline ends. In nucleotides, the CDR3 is TGTGCCTGGAAGGGGGGGGGAGATGGCTACACCTTC. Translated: CAWKGGGDGYTF. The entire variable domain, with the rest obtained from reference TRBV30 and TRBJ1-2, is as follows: SQTIHQWPATLVQPVGSPLSLECTVEGTSNPNLYWYRQAAGRGLQLLFYSVGIGQISSEVPQNLSASRPQDRQFILSSKKLLLSDSGFYLCAWKGGGDGYTFGSGTRLTVV.

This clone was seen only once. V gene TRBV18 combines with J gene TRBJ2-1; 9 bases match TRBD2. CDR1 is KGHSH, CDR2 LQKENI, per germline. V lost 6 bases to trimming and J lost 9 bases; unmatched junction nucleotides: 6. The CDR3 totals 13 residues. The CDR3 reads CASSERLAVEQFF. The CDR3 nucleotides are TGTGCCAGCTCGGAAAGACTAGCGGTTGAGCAGTTCTTC.

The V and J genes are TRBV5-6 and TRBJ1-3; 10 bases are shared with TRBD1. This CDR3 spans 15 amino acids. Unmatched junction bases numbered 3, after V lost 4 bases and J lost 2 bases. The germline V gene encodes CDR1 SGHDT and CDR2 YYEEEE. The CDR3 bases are TGTGCCAGCAGCGACAGGGGGCCGACTGGAAACACCATATATTTT. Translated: CASSDRGPTGNTIYF.

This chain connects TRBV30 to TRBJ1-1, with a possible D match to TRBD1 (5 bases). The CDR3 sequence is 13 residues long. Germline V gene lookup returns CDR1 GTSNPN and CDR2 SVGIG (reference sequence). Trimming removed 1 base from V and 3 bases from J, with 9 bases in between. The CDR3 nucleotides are TGTGCCTGGAGTGGACAGACAGACACTGAAGCTTTCTTT. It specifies CAWSGQTDTEAFF.

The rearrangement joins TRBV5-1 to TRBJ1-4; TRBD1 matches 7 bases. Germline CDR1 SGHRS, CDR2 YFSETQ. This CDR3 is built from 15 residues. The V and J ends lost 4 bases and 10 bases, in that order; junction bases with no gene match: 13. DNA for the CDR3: TGCGCCAGCAGCCGGAATCAGGGGGAAGGGGGAAAACTGTTTTTT. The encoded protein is CASSRNQGEGGKLFF.

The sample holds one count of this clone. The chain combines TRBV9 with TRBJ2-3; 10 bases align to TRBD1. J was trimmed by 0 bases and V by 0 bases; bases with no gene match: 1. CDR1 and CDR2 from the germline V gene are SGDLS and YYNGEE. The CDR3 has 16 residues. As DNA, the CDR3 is TGTGCCAGCAGCGTAGGGACAGGGGGTAGCACAGATACGCAGTATTTT. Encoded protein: CASSVGTGGSTDTQYF.

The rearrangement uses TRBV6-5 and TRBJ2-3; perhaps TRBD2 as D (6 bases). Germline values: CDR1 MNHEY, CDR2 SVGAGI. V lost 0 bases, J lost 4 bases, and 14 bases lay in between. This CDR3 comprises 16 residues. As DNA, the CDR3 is TGTGCCAGCAGTTACTCGGCTAGGAGGGGCTCAGATACGCAGTATTTT. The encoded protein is CASSYSARRGSDTQYF.

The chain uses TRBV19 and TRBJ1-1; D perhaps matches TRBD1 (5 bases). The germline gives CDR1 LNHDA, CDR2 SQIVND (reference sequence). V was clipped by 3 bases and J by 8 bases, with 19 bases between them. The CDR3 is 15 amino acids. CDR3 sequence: CASSIRGLLSWEAFF. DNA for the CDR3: TGTGCCAGTAGTATCCGGGGACTGCTTTCTTGGGAAGCTTTCTTT.

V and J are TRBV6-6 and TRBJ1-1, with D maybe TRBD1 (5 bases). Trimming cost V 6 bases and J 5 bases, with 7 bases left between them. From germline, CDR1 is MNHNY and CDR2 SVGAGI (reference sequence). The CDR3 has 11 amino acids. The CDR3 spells CASRGPTEAFF. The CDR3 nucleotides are TGTGCCAGCAGGGGGCCAACTGAAGCTTTCTTT.

The CDR3 region has the DNA TGTGCCATCAGTGAGGGGGGGTATAGCAATCAGCCCCAGCATTTT. It translates to CAISEGGYSNQPQHF. The J gene is TRBJ1-5, the V gene TRBV10-3, with D possibly TRBD1 on 5 matching bases. The CDR3 is 15 amino acids. V lost 2 bases to trimming and J lost 0 bases, with 8 bases between them. Germline V lookup: CDR1 ENHRY, CDR2 SYGVKD.

This CDR3 reads CASSQDEVAGGSDLAKNIQYF. The CDR3 nucleotides read TGCGCCAGCAGCCAAGATGAGGTAGCGGGAGGGAGTGATCTAGCCAAAAACATTCAGTACTTC. This rearrangement joins TRBV4-1 to TRBJ2-4; 11 bases map to TRBD2. CDR1 MGHRA and CDR2 YSYEKL come from the germline V gene. V gave up 0 bases and J gave up 0 bases; unmatched junction bases: 13. This CDR3 region has 21 residues.

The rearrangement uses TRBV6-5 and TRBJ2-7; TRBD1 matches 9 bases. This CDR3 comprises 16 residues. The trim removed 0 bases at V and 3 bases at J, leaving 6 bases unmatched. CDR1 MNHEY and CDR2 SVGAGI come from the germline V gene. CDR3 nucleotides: TGTGCCAGCAGTTACTCCACAGGGGGCTTGCTCTACGAGCAGTACTTC. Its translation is CASSYSTGGLLYEQYF.

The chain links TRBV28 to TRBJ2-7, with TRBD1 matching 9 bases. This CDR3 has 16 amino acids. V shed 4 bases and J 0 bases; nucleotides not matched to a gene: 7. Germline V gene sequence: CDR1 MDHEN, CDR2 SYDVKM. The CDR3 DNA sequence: TGTGCCAGCAGTTCAAGGGGGACAGGGAGCTCCTACGAGCAGTACTTC. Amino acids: CASSSRGTGSSYEQYF.

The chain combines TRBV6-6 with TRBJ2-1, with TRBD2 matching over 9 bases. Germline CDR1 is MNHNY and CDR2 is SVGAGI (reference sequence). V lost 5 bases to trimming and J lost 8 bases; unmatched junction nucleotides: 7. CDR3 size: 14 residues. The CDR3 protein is CASSVREGKYEQFF. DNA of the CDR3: TGTGCCAGCAGTGTGCGGGAGGGCAAGTATGAGCAGTTCTTC.

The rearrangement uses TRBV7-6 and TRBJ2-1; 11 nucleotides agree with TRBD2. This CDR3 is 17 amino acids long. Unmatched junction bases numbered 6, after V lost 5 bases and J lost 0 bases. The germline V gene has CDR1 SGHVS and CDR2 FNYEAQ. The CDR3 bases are TGTGCCAGCAGCCCGGGGACTAGCGGATTCTCCTACAATGAGCAGTTCTTC. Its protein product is CASSPGTSGFSYNEQFF.